Listed below are T cell receptor beta chains from one sample, sequenced in a study of OX40 agonist ivuxolimab in advanced cancers. Some clones are missing from TCRdb's copy, which holds only in-frame ones; the method was immunoSEQ multiplex PCR. The sample has some 70,000 clones, about nine tenths seen once. The sample consisted of CD4+ or CD8+ T cells sorted from blood, taken in a trial of the OX40 agonist ivuxolimab. These receptor sequences come from an adult with an advanced solid tumor such as melanoma, head and neck, liver or kidney cancer. Both conserved end residues are trimmed from each CDR3. The order of the fields is J gene, V gene, CDR3 protein.

TRBJ2-7 TRBV6-5 ASSYSSGGGYEQY
TRBJ1-2 TRBV7-2 ASSPLRGQGYT
TRBJ1-3 TRBV9 ASSVEVVPPQNTIY
TRBJ2-3 TRBV7-9 ASSLGRGSADTQY
TRBJ1-5 TRBV28 ASSPLITLGNQPQH
TRBJ1-1 TRBV6-5 ASRRPGQLNTEAF
TRBJ1-2 TRBV25-1 ASRPTGVGVYGYT
TRBJ1-1 TRBV19 ASSILQGRSPVDTEAF
TRBJ1-5 TRBV19 ASSIGSAFNQPQH
TRBJ1-4 TRBV28 ASSFLGGSTNEKLF
TRBJ2-1 TRBV12-5 ASATRGWDSSYNEQF
TRBJ2-5 TRBV6-1 ASSGQAQETQY
TRBJ1-1 TRBV10-2 ASSVGGEGTEAF
TRBJ2-7 TRBV5-4 ASSLLGNRGRFMSTEQY
TRBJ2-7 TRBV6-5 ASSPVGYEQY
TRBJ2-1 TRBV20-1 SARGYEQF
TRBJ2-7 TRBV6-1 ASSSLGEQY
. TRBV7-9 ASSLLGLTRLSSYEQY
TRBJ2-2 TRBV6-5 ASSYGDRNTGELF
TRBJ1-4 TRBV15 ATSRGTGPTNEKLF